One and the same sample provided the 13 T cell receptor beta chains below, sequenced in a study of shared clonotypes between healthy human individuals. Only in-frame clones appear in the TCRdb table, and some are missing; sequencing was by immunoSEQ multiplex PCR. Of roughly 2.6 million clones listed, roughly nine tenths are singletons. The sequenced material came from naive CD4+ T cells sorted from blood. As to subset: CD45RA+ positively selected. The source of these receptors is a man aged 18 to 29 in good health.

Concerning this clone: The identical CDR3 is also encoded by other nucleotide sequences in the sample. This sequence joins TRBV18 and TRBJ1-6; D ambiguous. CDR3 length: 14 residues. Between the trimmed V and J ends, which lost 1 base and 7 bases, there was a span of 8 bases. Germline V gene data show CDR1 as KGHSH and CDR2 as LQKENI. The CDR3 DNA reads as TGTGCCAGCTCACCACAGGGTTCCAATTCACCCCTCCACTTT. As protein: CASSPQGSNSPLHF.

The CDR3 protein is CASSRGDLGSEKLFF. CDR3 bases: TGTGCCAGCAGTCGGGGGGACCTAGGGTCTGAAAAACTGTTTTTT. This chain joins TRBV5-6 and TRBJ1-4; possible D gene TRBD1, 5 bases. With 5 bases removed from V and 7 bases from J, the gap between germline ends came to 18 bases. Germline assignment: CDR1 SGHDT and CDR2 YYEEEE. This CDR3 has 15 amino acids.

The chain combines TRBV30 with TRBJ2-1, with unresolved D. The CDR3 length is 16 residues. The V end was cut by 3 bases, the J end by 0 bases, with 15 bases between. The V gene's germline CDR1 is GTSNPN and CDR2 SVGIG (reference sequence). CDR3 sequence (DNA): TGTGCCTGGAGCCACAAAGGACGCCGCTCCTACAATGAGCAGTTCTTC. It codes for CAWSHKGRRSYNEQFF.

This chain uses TRBV5-6 with TRBJ2-1; 10 bases line up with TRBD1. CDR1 is SGHDT and CDR2 is YYEEEE in the germline V gene. The V and J ends lost 1 base and 8 bases, in that order; junction bases with no gene match: 9. CDR3 length equals 16 residues. In DNA, the CDR3 is TGTGCCAGCAGCTTGCGCGGGACAGGGGTGTCTGATGAGCAGTTCTTC. This codes for CASSLRGTGVSDEQFF.

The table lists this clone with a few counts. This sequence joins TRBV28 and TRBJ1-1, with D uncertain. Germline V gene data show CDR1 as MDHEN and CDR2 as SYDVKM. The V end lost 5 bases, the J end lost 7 bases, and 14 bases lay between the germline ends. The CDR3 length is 13 residues. The CDR3 reads CASSPAQTREAFF. CDR3 in DNA: TGTGCCAGCAGTCCGGCCCAAACCCGTGAAGCTTTCTTT. Full variable domain (outside the CDR3, taken from reference TRBV28 and TRBJ1-1): DVKVTQSSRYLVKRTGEKVFLECVQDMDHENMFWYRQDPGLGLRLIYFSYDVKMKEKGDIPEGYSVSREKKERFSLILESASTNQTSMYLCASSPAQTREAFFGQGTRLTVV.

This chain uses TRBV18 with TRBJ2-1; a weak D match, TRBD2 (6 bases). CDR3 size: 15 residues. Trimming stripped 2 bases from V and 7 bases from J, with 15 bases between. Germline loops: CDR1 KGHSH, CDR2 LQKENI. CDR3 residues: CASSPLGGTGNEQFF. The CDR3 DNA follows: TGTGCCAGCTCACCATTAGGCGGGACGGGGAATGAGCAGTTCTTC.

Here the CDR3 DNA reads TGTGCCTGGAGGACAAGCCTTCTCATTCAGTACTTC. This sequence encodes CAWRTSLLIQYF. The chain employs TRBV30 and TRBJ2-4; D is ambiguous. Per germline, CDR1 GTSNPN and CDR2 SVGIG (reference sequence). V was trimmed by 3 bases and J by 9 bases, leaving 12 bases between them. This CDR3 comprises 12 residues. The variable domain in full, with the rest retrieved from reference TRBV30 and TRBJ2-4, is SQTIHQWPATLVQPVGSPLSLECTVEGTSNPNLYWYRQAAGRGLQLLFYSVGIGQISSEVPQNLSASRPQDRQFILSSKKLLLSDSGFYLCAWRTSLLIQYFGAGTRLSVL.

The chain employs TRBV27 and TRBJ1-6; D is ambiguous. The CDR3 runs 18 residues. Germline assignment: CDR1 MNHEY and CDR2 SMNVEV (reference sequence). The ends were cut back, 6 bases at V and 0 bases at J, with 18 bases in the middle. The DNA for the CDR3 is TGTGCCAGCAGAACTTATTTGACACGGAGCTCCTATAATTCACCCCTCCACTTT. It specifies CASRTYLTRSSYNSPLHF.

The chain joins TRBV5-1 to TRBJ2-2; D possibly corresponds to TRBD2 (5 bases). Trimming shortened V by 1 base and J by 7 bases, and 23 bases separated the two germline ends. The germline V gene encodes CDR1 SGHRS and CDR2 YFSETQ. The CDR3 sequence is 18 residues long. The CDR3 DNA is TGCGCCAGCAGCTTGTTTTCGTTGGACCCTAAAGGAGGCGGGGAGCTGTTTTTT. Translated, it gives CASSLFSLDPKGGGELFF.

The chain combines TRBV5-8 with TRBJ1-1; the D gene is possibly TRBD1 (5 bases). The ends were cut back, 7 bases at V and 0 bases at J, with 19 bases in the middle. The germline V gene has CDR1 SGHTS and CDR2 YDEGEE. The CDR3 length is 16 residues. The CDR3 sequence: CASPKAGASMNTEAFF. As DNA, the CDR3 is TGTGCCAGCCCGAAAGCCGGGGCGTCCATGAACACTGAAGCTTTCTTT.

This clone was found many times. Other DNA sequences in this specimen translate into the identical CDR3. This sequence joins TRBV5-1 and TRBJ1-1; D is unclear. The V end lost 4 bases, the J end lost 1 base, and 8 bases lay between the germline ends. This CDR3 has 13 amino acids. Per germline, CDR1 SGHRS and CDR2 YFSETQ. The CDR3 is CASSPSGNTEAFF. The CDR3 DNA follows: TGCGCCAGCAGCCCCAGCGGGAACACTGAAGCTTTCTTT. Together with reference TRBV5-1 and TRBJ1-1, the CDR3 gives the full variable domain: KAGVTQTPRYLIKTRGQQVTLSCSPISGHRSVSWYQQTPGQGLQFLFEYFSETQRNKGNFPGRFSGRQFSNSRSEMNVSTLELGDSALYLCASSPSGNTEAFFGQGTRLTVV.

This clone was counted only a few times. This chain joins TRBV28 and TRBJ2-2; 7 bases map to TRBD1. Trimming cost V 4 bases and J 6 bases; bases outside gene matches: 2. The CDR3 is made up of 13 amino acids. Germline values: CDR1 MDHEN, CDR2 SYDVKM. In nucleotides, the CDR3 is TGTGCCAGCAGTTCGGACAGGTCCGGGGAGCTGTTTTTT. It encodes CASSSDRSGELFF.

The J gene is TRBJ1-1, the V gene TRBV5-4; D gene ambiguous. Germline CDR1 reads SGHNT; CDR2 reads YYREEE (reference sequence). Trimming removed 3 bases at V and 1 base at J, with 4 bases between. The CDR3 contains 12 residues. The CDR3 DNA follows: TGTGCCAGCAGCTCGCAGAACACTGAAGCTTTCTTT. This translates into CASSSQNTEAFF.